Sequencing of this TCR beta chain was carried out in a study of PD-L1 blockade in urothelial cancer. The wider study: Males with urothelial cancer arising in the bladder constituted about nine tenths of the roughly 30 patients. Patients' histories included 0 to 3 prior chemotherapy regimens.

Some clones are missing from TCRdb's copy, which holds only in-frame ones; the method was immunoSEQ multiplex PCR. The profile covers tens of thousands of clones, with 70% to 90% appearing a single time and roughly 2.9% taken by the ten largest. V lost 6 bases to trimming and J lost 2 bases, with 13 bases between them. The CDR3 length is 15 residues. The V gene's germline CDR1 is MNHNS and CDR2 SASEGT. In this sample, this clone turned up once. The sample was PBMCs, taken around atezolizumab (anti-PD-L1) treatment. This TCR derives from a man aged 45 to 65 with urothelial cancer. This sequence joins TRBV6-1 and TRBJ1-4, with a weak D call TRBD1 (5 bases). This CDR3 reads CASSPLGGTNEKLFF. CDR3 sequence (DNA): TGTGCCAGCAGCCCCCTCGGGGGGACTAATGAAAAACTGTTTTTT.